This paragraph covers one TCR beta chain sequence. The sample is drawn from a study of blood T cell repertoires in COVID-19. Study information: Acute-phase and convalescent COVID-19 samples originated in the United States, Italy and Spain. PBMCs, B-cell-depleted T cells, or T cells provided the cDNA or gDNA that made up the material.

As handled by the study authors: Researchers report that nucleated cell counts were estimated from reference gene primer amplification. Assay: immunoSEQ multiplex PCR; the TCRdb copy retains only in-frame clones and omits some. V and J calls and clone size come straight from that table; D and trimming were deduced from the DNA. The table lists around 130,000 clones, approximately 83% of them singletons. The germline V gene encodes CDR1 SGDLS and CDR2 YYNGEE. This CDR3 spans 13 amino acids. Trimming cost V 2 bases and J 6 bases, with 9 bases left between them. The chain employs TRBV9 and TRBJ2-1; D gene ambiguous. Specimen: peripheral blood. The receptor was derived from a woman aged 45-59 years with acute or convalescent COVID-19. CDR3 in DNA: TGTGCCAGCAGCGTCGATCAGGTCAATGAGCAGTTCTTC. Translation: CASSVDQVNEQFF.